The present T cell receptor beta chain was sequenced within a study of Graves' ophthalmopathy and Graves' hyperthyroidism. Study results and caveats: Among thyroid clonotypes expanded above 0.001 frequency, most also appeared in blood. This model predicted ophthalmopathy progression (sensitivity around 71%, specificity around 72%).

This clonotype was detected many times. Its specificity is unknown. Unmatched junction bases numbered 4, after V lost 3 bases and J lost 0 bases. Germline values: CDR1 KGHSH, CDR2 LQKENI. This CDR3 spans 16 amino acids. Using RNA transcripts, the TCR beta CDR3 regions were amplified. First-round RT-PCR employed HTBI primers, with a second-round multiplex PCR after it. TCRdb re-analysed the multiplex PCR reads in MiXCR, keeping a single row per CDR3 protein. The sample comprises 300,000 to 350,000 distinct CDR3 sequences, roughly a sixth of which are singletons, and about 12% rests with the top ten. Diagnosis was based on clinical symptoms, serum thyroxine, TRAb, thyroid ultrasound and orbital computed tomography. PBMCs were isolated from an approximately 10 ml sample of fresh peripheral blood.

V gene TRBV18 combines with J gene TRBJ2-5, with TRBD1 matching over 10 bases. This sequence originates from an adult man with Graves' ophthalmopathy. The sequenced sample was peripheral blood. The CDR3 here is CASSPRQGADQETQYF. Here the CDR3 DNA reads TGTGCCAGCTCACCCAGACAGGGGGCGGACCAAGAGACCCAGTACTTC.